This TCR beta chain was sequenced during a study of Ad26.COV2.S vaccination and SARS-CoV-2 variants. Study background: The study gave Ad26.COV2.S intramuscularly, once or twice 56 days apart. Study-level points and caveats: Participants in the vaccine arm had higher spike-specific TCR breadth; placebo recipients had lower. Vaccinees reportedly had broad spike-specific CD8+ and CD4+ T cell responses.

The CDR3 is 15 amino acids. The ends lost 0 bases at V and 5 bases at J; junction bases unmatched: 0. The V gene's germline CDR1 is LGHDT and CDR2 YNNKEL (reference sequence). As for this clone: The antigen is undetermined.

The treatment here: about 20 received Ad26.COV2.S at low or high dose, single or two shots; 5 received placebo; per-sample allocation not given. On day 63 after the first injection, vaccine and placebo recipients gave samples. As its vector, the vaccine had Ad26, which expressed Wuhan-strain SARS-CoV-2 spike. Measured with immunoSEQ multiplex PCR; TCRdb has only the in-frame clones, and not every one. Found here are some 420,000 clones, 88% of them singletons; the top ten hold around 3.6%. The source material was peripheral blood, sampled in a trial of Ad26.COV2.S vaccine versus placebo. The J gene is TRBJ1-4, the V gene TRBV3-1 (or the pseudogene TRBV3-2), with 10 bases identical to TRBD1. The origin of this receptor is a person aged 18 to 65 who received the Ad26.COV2.S COVID-19 vaccine or a placebo. The CDR3 DNA sequence: TGTGCCAGCAGCCAAGAGGGACAGGGGAATGAAAAACTGTTTTTT. Amino acid sequence: CASSQEGQGNEKLFF.